Below, one T cell receptor beta chain is given with its context. This clonotype was found many times. The antigen it binds to is not known. Base qualities are not provided; no much larger clone lies one nucleotide away. The data stem from a study of blood T cells in healthy people across ages (dated by TCRdb to 2013 to 2016). Turning to the overall study: In model experiments, template switching captured roughly one uniquely barcoded TCR beta cDNA molecule for every two T cells. Using deep sequencing normalized with unique cDNA molecular identifiers, the study measured how TCR beta repertoire diversity changes with age. Donors were grouped into four age groups: young (average 16 years), middle-aged (39), aged (approximately 67) and long-lived (approximately 78). To avoid experimental bias, donors of different ages were spread randomly across the sequencing lanes. The study analyzed two additional independent replicas of 1 million unique cDNA reads from the same blood draw for two donors, one aged 18 to 30 and one aged 80 or older.

Paper-wide results and their limitations: Total diversity estimates from one million sequenced T cells were considered lower bounds and underestimates. Observed TCR beta diversity per million T cells fell roughly linearly with age, and a significant reduction was already apparent by age around 40. The percentage of naive T cells measured by flow cytometry correlated strongly with observed TCR beta diversity. Conclusive comparison of naive and antigen-experienced compartments was prevented by the profiling of bulk unsorted PBMCs. Compared with the aged group, the long-lived group had more naive CD4+ T cells, fewer expanded clones and increased TCR diversity, suggesting age selection. The CMV infection status of donors was not known, potentially confounding age-related changes in expanded clonotypes.

CDR1 and CDR2, looked up from the germline V gene, are LGHNA and YSLEER. V loses 3 bases, J loses 9 bases, and the germline ends lie 14 bases apart. The CDR3 runs 13 amino acids, cysteine and phenylalanine included. Just the 39-base CDR3 DNA is kept, in frame starting at base 1. The donors were 40 or so Caucasian individuals from Russia, aged roughly 6 to 100 years, who were systemically healthy. Approximately 9.3 milliliters of peripheral blood were drawn from each donor into EDTA-treated Vacutainer tubes. Ficoll-Paque density-gradient centrifugation was used to isolate PBMCs, with at least 6 million obtained per sample. Trizol reagent was used to extract total RNA from the PBMCs, yielding at least 6 micrograms per sample. Naive CD45RAhigh/CD27high T cell percentages were measured by flow cytometry on a PBMC aliquot from every donor. The receptor library was made with 5' RACE. The sequencing machine was an Illumina HiSeq 2500. A second 7 to 11 cycle PCR used a sample-barcoded 5' primer and a J-beta primer mix. Each TCR beta cDNA molecule received a unique molecular identifier from a template-switch 5' adaptor carrying 12 random nucleotides. Each sample yielded at least 3 million CDR3-containing paired-end reads. First-strand cDNA was synthesized from all RNA with the Mint cDNA synthesis kit, primed by a TRBC-specific oligonucleotide. All cDNA was treated with uracil-DNA glycosylase and then went through a first 18-cycle PCR with the universal primers M1SS and BC2_uni_R. The study's processing was this. Each sample was normalized by randomly selecting 1 million high-quality reads, each carrying a distinct molecular identifier. Reads sharing molecular identifiers were discarded rather than binned into consensus sequences. MiTCR, with a Q25 quality threshold and the strictest error-elimination algorithm, was used for CDR3 identification, clonotype clustering and error correction. A nonparametric unseen species model using Euler transformation provided a lower-bound estimate of total TCR beta diversity. TCRdb's own reprocessing of the public reads used fastp at Q25 and MiXCR and kept productive beta chains. Rows merge per CDR3 protein into single entries with the most common DNA and genes. Clone size and V and J calls follow TCRdb, not the original study. The sample table contains 1 million to 1.2 million distinct CDR3 sequences; only one count was recorded for 35% to 40% of them. In total, the top ten clones hold 10% to 15% of the sample.

This TCR was sampled from a young man in good health. The V and J genes are TRBV4-3 and TRBJ1-2; matching of 5 bases hints at TRBD1 as the D gene. The specimen was blood. For the CDR3, the sequence is CASSHGTTQSYTF. The nucleotides are TGCGCCAGCAGCCATGGGACCACCCAAAGCTACACCTTC.